Listed below are T cell receptor beta chains from one sample, sequenced in a study of shared clonotypes between healthy human individuals. Some clones are missing from TCRdb's copy, which holds only in-frame ones; the method was immunoSEQ multiplex PCR. This sample has 1,400,000 or so clones; 98% occur once, and the top ten carry about 0.35%. Specimen: naive CD4+ T cells sorted from blood. The receptors come from a man aged 25 to 45 in good health. CDR3s include the opening cysteine and the closing phenylalanine or tryptophan. D genes are given only for firm matches.

v_gene	d_gene	j_gene	len	CDR3aa
TRBV19	-	TRBJ1-5	15	CASRQSPGRNQPQHF
TRBV6-1	-	TRBJ2-7	14	CASRTPSKTYEQYF
TRBV5-1	TRBD2	TRBJ2-1	15	CASRSSGRVENEQFF
TRBV7-2	-	TRBJ2-1	12	CASSSRVNEQFF
TRBV28	-	TRBJ2-6	17	CASRGAGKSSGANVLTF
TRBV7-9	-	TRBJ2-7	13	CASSSGNRYEQYF
TRBV10-1	-	TRBJ2-3	14	CASSELVSTDTQYF
TRBV2	TRBD2	TRBJ2-3	17	CASSEVVLAVSTDTQYF
TRBV27	-	TRBJ1-5	17	CASNPTVLKGSNQPQHF
TRBV11-2	-	TRBJ2-2	15	CASIDSVRGTGELFF
TRBV6-1	-	TRBJ2-5	12	CASSEMQRTQYF
TRBV29-1	-	TRBJ2-7	13	CSVGFWGLLEQYF
TRBV6-5	-	TRBJ2-5	15	CASSTAGNRVQTQYF
TRBV28	-	TRBJ1-4	13	CASSRDGNEKLFF
TRBV4-3	TRBD2	TRBJ2-1	13	CASSALAGVEQFF
TRBV7-2	-	TRBJ2-7	12	CASSVYSYEQYF
TRBV27	-	TRBJ2-5	16	CASARFGSGSQETQYF
TRBV29-1	TRBD1	TRBJ2-7	13	CSVTGTGDYEQYF
TRBV18	-	TRBJ2-7	15	CASSPGLGGFHEQYF
TRBV6-1	-	TRBJ2-3	13	CASSEVPTDTQYF
TRBV4-3	TRBD1	TRBJ2-7	14	CASSQRTGVHEQYF
TRBV25-1	-	TRBJ2-5	15	CASSGALQKQETQYF
TRBV2	TRBD1	TRBJ2-2	12	CASMAEGQRLFF
TRBV5-1	TRBD1	TRBJ2-5	16	CASSLGGTGGEETQYF
TRBV9	TRBD2	TRBJ2-2	15	CASSVNGLEIGELFF
TRBV6-5	TRBD1	TRBJ1-5	14	CASKRGQVNQPQHF
TRBV6-1	TRBD2	TRBJ2-7	15	CASSAPAGGSYEQYF
TRBV14	-	TRBJ2-1	15	CASSPSRALYNEQFF
TRBV7-6	TRBD2	TRBJ2-1	13	CASSKGLVHEQFF
TRBV9	TRBD2	TRBJ2-7	15	CASSVGAGGPIEQYF
TRBV5-1	-	TRBJ1-1	14	CASSPDRVNTEAFF
TRBV6-5	-	TRBJ1-1	14	CASSKQGDRPEAFF
TRBV7-9	TRBD1	TRBJ2-7	15	CASSRGSGGIYEQYF
TRBV9	TRBD2	TRBJ2-2	16	CASSVELAGGRGELFF
TRBV5-5	TRBD2	TRBJ2-5	14	CASRDTSGRETQYF
TRBV5-1	-	TRBJ2-7	13	CASSLGTRGEQYF
TRBV28	-	TRBJ2-7	14	CASSLLAVSYEQYF
TRBV6-5	-	TRBJ1-2	13	CASRGSGAFGYTF
TRBV6-5	TRBD2	TRBJ2-1	15	CASNPTSGSRNEQFF
TRBV11-2	-	TRBJ2-7	14	CASSPGLLTYEQYF
TRBV15	-	TRBJ2-7	14	CATSRGGNLYEQYF
TRBV28	-	TRBJ2-7	15	CASSSGASATYEQYF
TRBV4-1	-	TRBJ1-5	15	CASSQVPGINQPQHF
TRBV4-1	-	TRBJ2-1	20	CASSQDKGNRLAYSYNEQFF
TRBV10-1	TRBD2	TRBJ2-1	15	CASSESTSGSDEQFF